The clone carrying this TCR beta chain has a handful of counts. Germline loops: CDR1 DFQATT, CDR2 SNEGSKA (reference sequence). The CDR3 is 12 amino acids. V was trimmed by 0 bases and J by 9 bases, leaving 9 bases between them. The data belong to a study of T cells of healthy individuals. TCRdb processed the 5' RACE reads anew with MiXCR; each CDR3 protein has one entry. The sample holds 60,000 to 70,000 distinct CDR3 sequences, around 15% seen once. This sequence was found in a human donor in good health. This sequence joins TRBV20-1 and TRBJ2-1, with D possibly being TRBD2 (5 bases). The CDR3 DNA reads as TGCAGTGCTAGAGATCTCGGGGTTGAGCAGTTCTTC. As protein: CSARDLGVEQFF.